This entry describes one T cell receptor (beta chain). Its antigen is still unknown. No qualities accompany the bases; no much larger clone lies one base away. V is shortened by 4 bases, J by 4 bases, and the region joining them spans 24 bases. From the germline V gene (reference sequence), CDR1 is DFQATT and CDR2 is SNEGSKA. From the cysteine through the phenylalanine, the CDR3 covers 17 amino acids. The only DNA kept is the CDR3, 51 bases in frame from the first base. These data come from a study of T cells in Graves' hyperthyroidism and ophthalmopathy (dated by TCRdb to the late 2010s). Notes on the research overall: Peripheral blood was sampled at the time of initial diagnosis, prior to any treatment. To identify TCR V-J signatures that set the groups apart, the researchers used a discovery cohort of about a hundred patients, made up of 43 with Graves' ophthalmopathy and about 60 with stable Graves' hyperthyroidism. An independent validation cohort of about 19 hyperthyroidism patients and about 16 patients who later progressed to ophthalmopathy tested prospective prediction of ophthalmopathy. The 90 to 100 discovery patients were randomly divided into training and test sets at a 7:3 ratio. In roughly six Graves' hyperthyroidism patients, the study also compared T-cell repertoires from thyroid tissue with T-cell repertoires from blood. Once sampling was done, hyperthyroidism patients were given methimazole at a starting dose of 30 mg daily, whereas ophthalmopathy patients were given high-dose intravenous methylprednisolone. The paper reports TCR Vbeta CDR3 sequencing of some 140 peripheral blood samples: approximately 41 ophthalmopathy, under 80 hyperthyroidism and approximately 17 progressor patients. General conclusions and limits of the study: During validation, the model predicted progression to ophthalmopathy a median of approximately 7 months ahead of onset, with just under 71% sensitivity and less than 85% specificity. Sample size was not statistically predetermined, and blinding of investigators to group allocation was not performed. Blood samples also contained most of the expanded thyroid clonotypes (frequency above 0.001), which suggests that blood repertoires may reflect thyroid immune responses. Ophthalmopathy was separated from stable hyperthyroidism by a 13 V-J signature model, with roughly 88% sensitivity and approximately 81% specificity obtained in cross-validation and 80%/75% obtained in testing.

Hyperthyroidism patients were aged 18 to 65 years and newly diagnosed, with disease duration of less than 2 months. Patients with uncontrolled infections, other autoimmune diseases, pregnancy or lactation were excluded. Clinical symptoms, serum thyroxine and TRAb, thyroid ultrasound, and orbital computed tomography formed the basis for the diagnoses. Blood from progressor patients was drawn when they were first diagnosed with hyperthyroidism, before any ophthalmopathy symptoms appeared. PBMCs were isolated from around 10 ml of fresh peripheral blood by Ficoll-Paque density gradient centrifugation. Progressor patients were first diagnosed with Graves' hyperthyroidism and then developed ophthalmopathy during follow-up. Total RNA was extracted using Trizol reagent, and RNA quality was assessed on an Agilent 2100 Bioanalyzer. The TCR beta CDR3 regions were amplified from the RNA transcripts. A first-round RT-PCR of the TCR CDR3 used the HTBI primer set with the Qiagen OneStep RT-PCR kit. Libraries were constructed in a second round of multiplex PCR, after which size selection and purification were performed. Libraries were sequenced paired-end with 100 bp reads on an Illumina HiSeq2000. Per the source publication's procedure: Raw data were processed with SOAPnuke, discarding reads with adapters, uncalled bases, mean Phred below 15, or no exact constant-primer or identifier match. COPE v1.2.5 was used to merge high-quality paired reads, and clonotypes were defined as unique nucleotide sequences. MiTCR v1.1 was used to align the clonotypes against IMGT TRBV, TRBD and TRBJ reference segments. The analysis was restricted to V-J combinations with a frequency above 0.0001, which together covered 99.2% of the repertoires. The TCS score was defined as the ratio of F50 (clonal expansion) to E x V (chaos), calculated using BLOSUM62-based TCRdist between CDR3 peptides within each V-J. Welch's t-statistics and random forest reduced roughly 540 V-J features to 13, which were used in a naive Bayes classifier (R e1071). TCRdb redid the processing of the public reads, applying fastp at Q25 and MiXCR, and retained in-frame beta chains. Rows are unified per CDR3 protein, each entry keeping the most common DNA and genes. It is TCRdb's table, rather than the study itself, that gives the V and J calls and clone size. The sample data list under 400,000 distinct CDR3 sequences, and less than 20% of these were observed just once. The ten largest account for approximately 30% of the sample.

The receptor was derived from a woman aged 18-30 years with Graves' hyperthyroidism that later progressed to Graves' ophthalmopathy. This chain is built from TRBV20-1 and TRBJ2-3; the D gene is perhaps TRBD2, on 9 matching bases. The specimen sequenced was blood. The CDR3 region reads CSATDRGPSGKADTQYF. The nucleotide sequence reads as follows: TGCAGTGCTACCGACAGGGGTCCTAGCGGGAAAGCAGATACGCAGTATTTT.